What follows describes a single TCR beta chain. The sample originates from a study of T-cell reconstitution after alpha-beta-depleted transplantation in children. A TCRbeta library incorporating unique molecular identifiers was prepared. TCRdb used MiXCR to reprocess the PCR reads, holding one entry per CDR3 protein. This sample carries 490,000 or so distinct CDR3 sequences, roughly an eighth of them seen once, and the ten largest clones take around 6%. From germline, CDR1 is LGHDT and CDR2 YNNKEL (reference sequence). The V gene end was trimmed by 0 bases and the J gene end by 9 bases; junction bases not matched to a gene: 3. This CDR3 has 15 residues.

The source was PBMCs from the stem cell graft donor, collected from the stem cell graft. The chain links TRBV3-1 to TRBJ2-2, with 11 bases matching TRBD2. The receptor comes from a human donor who donated a stem cell graft to a child with combined immunodeficiency. The CDR3: CASSQDSTSGRELFF. CDR3 sequence (DNA): TGTGCCAGCAGCCAAGATTCGACTAGCGGGAGGGAGCTGTTTTTT.